The rows below give T cell receptor beta chains drawn from one sample of a study of blood T cell repertoires in COVID-19. The repertoire was sequenced with immunoSEQ multiplex PCR; TCRdb's copy has only in-frame clones and lacks some. The data contain around 360,000 clones, more than 70% of them singletons. The sequenced sample was PBMCs or T cells enriched from blood (not recorded which). Every receptor here comes from a man in his forties in a cohort exposed to, infected with or recovered from COVID-19 (not recorded which). Both conserved end residues are part of each CDR3. A D gene is named only where the DNA matches it firmly.

CDR3 protein: CASFRTGVGEQYF
J gene: TRBJ2-7
D gene: NA
V gene: TRBV6-5

CDR3 protein: CASSLAASGRWKTQYF
J gene: TRBJ2-5
D gene: TRBD2
V gene: TRBV5-1

CDR3 protein: CASSESERSNTEAFF
J gene: TRBJ1-1
D gene: NA
V gene: TRBV4-1

CDR3 protein: CASSWAGGQGKAEQFF
J gene: TRBJ2-1
D gene: NA
V gene: TRBV5-1

CDR3 protein: CASSQDILGRYGYTF
J gene: TRBJ1-2
D gene: NA
V gene: TRBV4-1

CDR3 protein: CASREIFHPSGNTIYF
J gene: TRBJ1-3
D gene: NA
V gene: TRBV9

CDR3 protein: CASRARTSGQNIQYF
J gene: TRBJ2-4
D gene: TRBD2
V gene: TRBV2

CDR3 protein: CASSQTGADTQYF
J gene: TRBJ2-3
D gene: TRBD1
V gene: TRBV4-1

CDR3 protein: CASSVQGQTQLYAGELFF
J gene: TRBJ2-2
D gene: NA
V gene: TRBV9

CDR3 protein: CASSRERATNEKLFF
J gene: TRBJ1-4
D gene: NA
V gene: TRBV14

CDR3 protein: CASSYLSNTGELFF
J gene: TRBJ2-2
D gene: NA
V gene: TRBV6-5

CDR3 protein: CASSFLLGLNTEAFF
J gene: TRBJ1-1
D gene: NA
V gene: TRBV11-2

CDR3 protein: CASSHGLKRMNTEAFF
J gene: TRBJ1-1
D gene: NA
V gene: TRBV19

CDR3 protein: CASSQGASGRAYNEQFF
J gene: TRBJ2-1
D gene: TRBD2
V gene: TRBV4-1

CDR3 protein: CASSFRTSASTDTQYF
J gene: TRBJ2-3
D gene: TRBD2
V gene: TRBV14

CDR3 protein: CASSLSGTATYEQYF
J gene: TRBJ2-7
D gene: TRBD1
V gene: TRBV11-1

CDR3 protein: CAWSLPLAGGEQYF
J gene: TRBJ2-7
D gene: TRBD2
V gene: TRBV30